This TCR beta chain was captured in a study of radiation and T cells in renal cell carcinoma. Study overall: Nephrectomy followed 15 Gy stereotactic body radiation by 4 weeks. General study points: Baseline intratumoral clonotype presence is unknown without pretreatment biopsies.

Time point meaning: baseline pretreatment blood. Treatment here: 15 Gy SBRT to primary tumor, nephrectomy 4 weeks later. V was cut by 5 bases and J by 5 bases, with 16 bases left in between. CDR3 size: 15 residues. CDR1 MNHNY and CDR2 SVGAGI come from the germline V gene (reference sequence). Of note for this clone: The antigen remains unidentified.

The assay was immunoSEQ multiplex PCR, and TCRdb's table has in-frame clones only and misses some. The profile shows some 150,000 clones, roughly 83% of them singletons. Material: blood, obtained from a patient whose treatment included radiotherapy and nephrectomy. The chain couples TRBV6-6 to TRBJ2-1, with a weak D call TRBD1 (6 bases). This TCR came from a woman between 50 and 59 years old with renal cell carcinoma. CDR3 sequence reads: CASSLPGQPNNEQFF. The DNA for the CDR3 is TGTGCCAGCAGTCTCCCCGGACAGCCGAACAATGAGCAGTTCTTC.